The 2 T cell receptor beta chains in this list originate from one sample, sequenced in a study of early T cells in non-severe SARS-CoV-2 infection. TCRdb re-derived calls from the 5' RACE reads in MiXCR, one entry per CDR3 protein. The table lists tens of thousands of distinct CDR3 sequences, roughly 10% of them singletons. Here the sequenced sample was whole blood, taken at baseline. The receptors shown here come from an adult who was a healthcare worker with PCR-confirmed SARS-CoV-2 infection or an uninfected control (not recorded which).

This chain uses TRBV6-4 with TRBJ1-6, with no clear D. The CDR3 totals 13 residues. V lost 0 bases, J lost 7 bases, and 4 bases lay in between. Germline V gene sequence: CDR1 MRHNA, CDR2 SNTAGT. CDR3 sequence reads: CASSDSANSPLHF. DNA for the CDR3: TGTGCCAGCAGTGACTCCGCCAATTCACCCCTCCACTTT.

The chain has TRBV9 and TRBJ2-5; 8 bases align to TRBD1. This CDR3 region has 18 residues. Germline-derived CDR1 and CDR2 are SGDLS and YYNGEE. V lost 0 bases, J lost 5 bases, and 15 bases stayed unmatched. CDR3 in DNA: TGTGCCAGCAGCGTAGCTCCTAGCAGGGGGCTTGGGAAGGAGACCCAGTACTTC. Translated, it gives CASSVAPSRGLGKETQYF.